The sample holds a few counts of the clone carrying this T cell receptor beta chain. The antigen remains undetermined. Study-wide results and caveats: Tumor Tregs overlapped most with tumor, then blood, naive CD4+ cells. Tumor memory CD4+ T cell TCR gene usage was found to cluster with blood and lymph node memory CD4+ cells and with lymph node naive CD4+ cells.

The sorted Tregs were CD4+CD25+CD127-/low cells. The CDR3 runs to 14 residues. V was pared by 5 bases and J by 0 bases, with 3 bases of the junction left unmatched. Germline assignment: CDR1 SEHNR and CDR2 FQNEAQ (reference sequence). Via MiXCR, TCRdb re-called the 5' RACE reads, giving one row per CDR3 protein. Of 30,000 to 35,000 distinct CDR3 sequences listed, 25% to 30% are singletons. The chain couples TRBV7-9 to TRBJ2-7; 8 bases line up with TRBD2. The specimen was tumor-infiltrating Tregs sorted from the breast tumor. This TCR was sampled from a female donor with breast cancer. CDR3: CASSRGGVSYEQYF. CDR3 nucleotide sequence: TGTGCCAGCAGCCGGGGGGGGGTCTCCTACGAGCAGTACTTC.